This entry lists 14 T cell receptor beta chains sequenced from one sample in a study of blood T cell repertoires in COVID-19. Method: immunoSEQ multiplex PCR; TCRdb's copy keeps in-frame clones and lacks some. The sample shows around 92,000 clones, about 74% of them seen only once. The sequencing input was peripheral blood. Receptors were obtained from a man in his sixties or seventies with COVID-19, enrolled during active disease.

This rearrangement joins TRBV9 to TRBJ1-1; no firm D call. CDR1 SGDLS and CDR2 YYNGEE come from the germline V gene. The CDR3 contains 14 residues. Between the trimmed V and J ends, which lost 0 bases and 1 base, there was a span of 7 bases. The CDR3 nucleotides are TGTGCCAGCAGCGTAGAACAGAAGAACACTGAAGCTTTCTTT. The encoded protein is CASSVEQKNTEAFF.

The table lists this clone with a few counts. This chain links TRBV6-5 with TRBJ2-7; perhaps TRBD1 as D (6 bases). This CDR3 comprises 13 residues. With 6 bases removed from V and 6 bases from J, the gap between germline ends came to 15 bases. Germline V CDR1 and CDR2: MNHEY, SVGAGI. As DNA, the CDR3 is TGTGCCAGCAGAACAGGGCCTCCGTCCGAGCAGTACTTC. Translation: CASRTGPPSEQYF.

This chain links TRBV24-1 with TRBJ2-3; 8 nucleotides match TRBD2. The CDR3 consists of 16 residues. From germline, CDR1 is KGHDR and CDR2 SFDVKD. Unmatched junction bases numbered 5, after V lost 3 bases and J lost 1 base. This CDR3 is CATSDNSGIGTDTQYF. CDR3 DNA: TGTGCCACCAGTGATAATAGCGGGATTGGCACAGATACGCAGTATTTT.

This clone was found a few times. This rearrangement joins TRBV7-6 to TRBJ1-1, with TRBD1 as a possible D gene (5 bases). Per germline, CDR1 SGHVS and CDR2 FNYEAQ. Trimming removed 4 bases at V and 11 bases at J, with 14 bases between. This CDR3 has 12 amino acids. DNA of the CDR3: TGTGCCAGCAGCTCCGAGGGGACTAGGGCTTTCTTT. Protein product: CASSSEGTRAFF.

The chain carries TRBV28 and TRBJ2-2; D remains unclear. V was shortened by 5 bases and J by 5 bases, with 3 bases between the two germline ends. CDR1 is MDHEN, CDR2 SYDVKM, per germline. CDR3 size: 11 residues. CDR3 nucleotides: TGTGCCAGCAGTCTGACCGGGGAGCTGTTTTTT. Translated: CASSLTGELFF.

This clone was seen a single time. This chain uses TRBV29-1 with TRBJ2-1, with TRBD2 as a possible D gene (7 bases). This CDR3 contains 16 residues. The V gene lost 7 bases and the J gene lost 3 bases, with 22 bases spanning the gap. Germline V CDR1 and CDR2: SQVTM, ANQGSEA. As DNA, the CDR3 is TGCAGCGCTGGGGGCGGCGGGAGCCCTTACTACAATGAGCAGTTCTTC. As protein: CSAGGGGSPYYNEQFF.

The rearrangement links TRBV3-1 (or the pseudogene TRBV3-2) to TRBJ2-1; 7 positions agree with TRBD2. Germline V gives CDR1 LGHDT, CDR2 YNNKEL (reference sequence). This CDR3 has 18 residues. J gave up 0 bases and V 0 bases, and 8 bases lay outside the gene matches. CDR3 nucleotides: TGTGCCAGCAGCCAAGATCGGCCTAGCGGCAGCTCCTACAATGAGCAGTTCTTC. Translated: CASSQDRPSGSSYNEQFF.

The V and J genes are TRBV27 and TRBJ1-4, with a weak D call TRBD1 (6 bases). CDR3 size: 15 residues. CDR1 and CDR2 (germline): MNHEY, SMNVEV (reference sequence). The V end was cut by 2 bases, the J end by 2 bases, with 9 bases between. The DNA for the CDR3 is TGTGCCAGCAGTTTAACAGGGCACACTAATGAAAAACTGTTTTTT. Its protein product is CASSLTGHTNEKLFF. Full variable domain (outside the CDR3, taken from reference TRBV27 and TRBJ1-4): EAQVTQNPRYLITVTGKKLTVTCSQNMNHEYMSWYRQDPGLGLRQIYYSMNVEVTDKGDVPEGYKVSRKEKRNFPLILESPSPNQTSLYFCASSLTGHTNEKLFFGSGTQLSVL.

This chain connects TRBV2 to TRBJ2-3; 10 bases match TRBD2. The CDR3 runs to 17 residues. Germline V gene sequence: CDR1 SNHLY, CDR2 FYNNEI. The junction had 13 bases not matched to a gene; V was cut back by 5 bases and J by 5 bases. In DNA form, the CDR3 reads TGTGCCAGCAGTCTCCTTCGGAGCGGGAGGGAGGGAGATACGCAGTATTTT. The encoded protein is CASSLLRSGREGDTQYF.

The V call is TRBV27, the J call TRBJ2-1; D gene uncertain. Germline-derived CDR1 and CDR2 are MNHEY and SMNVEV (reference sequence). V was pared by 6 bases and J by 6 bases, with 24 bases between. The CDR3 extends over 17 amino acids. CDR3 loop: CASSFQAVRPEANEQFF. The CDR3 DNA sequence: TGTGCCAGCAGCTTCCAAGCCGTCCGCCCAGAGGCCAATGAGCAGTTCTTC.

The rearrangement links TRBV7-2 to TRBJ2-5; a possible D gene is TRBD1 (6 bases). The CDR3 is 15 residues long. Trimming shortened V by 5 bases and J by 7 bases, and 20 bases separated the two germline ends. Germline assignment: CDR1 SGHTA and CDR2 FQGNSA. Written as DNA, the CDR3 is TGTGCCAGCAGCCACTCCCCCCCAGGGGCAAGGACCCAGTACTTC. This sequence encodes CASSHSPPGARTQYF.

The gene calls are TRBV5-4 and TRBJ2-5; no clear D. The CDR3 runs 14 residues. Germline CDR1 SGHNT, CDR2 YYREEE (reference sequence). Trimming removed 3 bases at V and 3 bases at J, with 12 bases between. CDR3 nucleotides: TGTGCCAGCAGCTCGGCCGGGTATGAAGAGACCCAGTACTTC. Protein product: CASSSAGYEETQYF.

The CDR3 DNA reads as TGTGCCAGTAGTTTCCAGGGGTCCTACGAGCAGTACTTC. Protein: CASSFQGSYEQYF. The chain employs TRBV19 and TRBJ2-7; TRBD1 is a possible D gene (6 bases). V gave up 5 bases and J gave up 1 base, with 9 bases separating them. This CDR3 has 13 amino acids. The germline CDR1 and CDR2 sequences are LNHDA and SQIVND (reference sequence).

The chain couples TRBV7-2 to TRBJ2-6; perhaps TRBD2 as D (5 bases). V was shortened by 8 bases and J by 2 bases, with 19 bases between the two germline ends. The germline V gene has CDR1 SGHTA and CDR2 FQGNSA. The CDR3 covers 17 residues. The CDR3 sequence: CASRKEDTAAGANVLTF. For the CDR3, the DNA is TGTGCCAGCCGTAAGGAGGATACAGCTGCTGGGGCCAACGTCCTGACTTTC.